The 17 T cell receptor beta chains below all came from one sample that was sequenced in a study of cytomegalovirus exposure and HLA in healthy donors. The PCR had 60 Vbeta and 13 Jbeta primers. Assay: immunoSEQ multiplex PCR; the TCRdb copy retains only in-frame clones and omits some. The sample has under 300,000 clones, just over 85% seen once. Sequenced material: PBMCs. The receptors shown here come from a man between 40 and 49 years old in good health and CMV-seropositive.

A word on this clone: The sample contains more than one DNA sequence encoding this CDR3. The chain links TRBV5-1 to TRBJ2-1; D may be TRBD2 (5 bases). CDR1 is SGHRS and CDR2 is YFSETQ in the germline V gene. Trimming left V 2 bases short and J 0 bases short, with 9 bases between. The CDR3 is 15 amino acids. The CDR3 bases are TGCGCCAGCAGCTTCAGCGGCAGCTCCTACAATGAGCAGTTCTTC. Translation gives CASSFSGSSYNEQFF.

As regards this clone: The junction differs from germline at one of its ends, possibly a read error. The genes are TRBV7-9 and TRBJ2-7; D may be TRBD1 (5 bases). The germline V gene encodes CDR1 SEHNR and CDR2 FQNEAQ (reference sequence). The CDR3 runs 16 residues. CDR3 DNA sequence: TGTTCCAGCAGCCAACCGCCCGTTGGGGCCAGCTACGAGCAGTACTTC. This gives the protein CSSSQPPVGASYEQYF.

This rearrangement joins TRBV9 to TRBJ1-2; D ambiguous. This CDR3 spans 16 amino acids. CDR1 and CDR2 from the germline V gene are SGDLS and YYNGEE. The V gene lost 0 bases and the J gene lost 2 bases, with 14 bases spanning the gap. Here the CDR3 reads CASSVGREGFNYGYTF. The CDR3 DNA follows: TGTGCCAGCAGCGTAGGAAGGGAGGGATTCAACTATGGCTACACCTTC.

The chain recombines TRBV2 with TRBJ2-2; D possibly corresponds to TRBD1 (5 bases). The germline gives CDR1 SNHLY, CDR2 FYNNEI. V lost 5 bases and J 6 bases, leaving 10 bases between the germline ends. The CDR3 runs to 13 residues. The CDR3 region is CASSIGHAGELFF. In DNA form, the CDR3 reads TGTGCCAGCAGTATCGGACACGCCGGGGAGCTGTTTTTT.

The chain employs TRBV9 and TRBJ1-1, with D uncertain. The CDR3 contains 13 residues. CDR1 and CDR2 (germline): SGDLS, YYNGEE. V was shortened by 7 bases and J by 6 bases, with 16 bases between the two germline ends. DNA for the CDR3: TGTGCCAGCGCCCGTGAGTTTAGCTCTGAAGCTTTCTTT. Amino acids: CASAREFSSEAFF.

V gene TRBV19 combines with J gene TRBJ2-5; D perhaps matches TRBD1 (6 bases). This CDR3 comprises 15 residues. The V and J ends lost 5 bases and 5 bases respectively, with 18 bases between them. Germline CDR1 and CDR2: LNHDA and SQIVND (reference sequence). CDR3 in amino acids: CASSEGTRVGETQYF. In DNA, the CDR3 is TGTGCCAGTAGTGAGGGGACACGGGTAGGTGAGACCCAGTACTTC.

The CDR3 DNA reads TGCGCCAGCAGCTTGGCAAGCGGGACGAGCACAGATACGCAGTATTTT. Protein: CASSLASGTSTDTQYF. The chain uses TRBV5-1 and TRBJ2-3; 7 bases are shared with TRBD2. This CDR3 is built from 16 residues. CDR1 and CDR2 (germline): SGHRS, YFSETQ. The V gene end was trimmed by 0 bases and the J gene end by 0 bases; junction bases not matched to a gene: 4.

In this sample, this clone turned up once. In DNA form, the CDR3 reads TGTGCCAGCAGTCTTACGCAGGGACTGGGCACCGGGGAGCTGTTTTTT. This gives the protein CASSLTQGLGTGELFF. The genes are TRBV27 and TRBJ2-2; TRBD2 is a possible D gene (6 bases). The CDR3 has 16 residues. V was cut by 5 bases and J by 4 bases, with 17 bases left in between. The germline V gene encodes CDR1 MNHEY and CDR2 SMNVEV (reference sequence).

This chain links TRBV29-1 with TRBJ2-7, with 13 bases lining up with TRBD2. CDR3 length: 18 amino acids. Unmatched junction bases numbered 9, after V lost 1 base and J lost 0 bases. Germline loops: CDR1 SQVTM, CDR2 ANQGSEA. The CDR3 DNA reads as TGCAGCGTTGAAGGTCCGGGACTAGCGGGACCGAGCTCCTACGAGCAGTACTTC. It specifies CSVEGPGLAGPSSYEQYF.

The chain recombines TRBV4-2 with TRBJ2-4; possibly TRBD1 for D (5 bases). Between the trimmed V and J ends, which lost 0 bases and 8 bases, there was a span of 17 bases. CDR1 is LGHNA, CDR2 YNFKEQ, per germline. The CDR3 is made up of 16 amino acids. The CDR3 sequence is CASSQESQGVRDIQYF. The CDR3 region has the DNA TGTGCCAGCAGCCAAGAATCCCAAGGCGTCAGGGACATTCAGTACTTC.

The V and J genes are TRBV11-2 and TRBJ1-2, with D uncertain. CDR3 length: 14 residues. Per the germline V gene, CDR1 is SGHAT and CDR2 is FQNNGV. V lost 5 bases and J lost 7, with 17 bases in between. This chain's CDR3 is CASSPRGGRSGYTF. The CDR3 region has the DNA TGTGCCAGCAGCCCCCGGGGAGGGCGGAGTGGCTACACCTTC.

The rearrangement uses TRBV5-1 and TRBJ2-3; 13 bases line up with TRBD2. Germline V gives CDR1 SGHRS, CDR2 YFSETQ. The CDR3 is 17 amino acids. J was trimmed by 2 bases and V by 4 bases; bases with no gene match: 7. The CDR3 sequence is CASSLFGTSGTTDTQYF. DNA of the CDR3: TGCGCCAGCAGCCTATTCGGGACTAGCGGGACCACAGATACGCAGTATTTT.

CDR3 protein: CATSNRGLSSYEQYF. The CDR3 bases are TGTGCCACCAGCAACCGAGGACTGAGCTCCTACGAGCAGTACTTC. J is TRBJ2-7 and V is TRBV15, with a weak D call TRBD2 (5 bases). With 4 bases removed from V and 0 bases from J, the gap between germline ends came to 13 bases. The length of the CDR3 is 15 residues. The germline CDR1 and CDR2 sequences are LNHNV and YYDKDF (reference sequence).

The rearrangement joins TRBV7-9 to TRBJ2-2; TRBD1 might be the D (6 bases). CDR3 length: 13 amino acids. Trimming cost V 5 bases and J 8 bases, with 12 bases left between them. The germline CDR1 and CDR2 sequences are SEHNR and FQNEAQ (reference sequence). CDR3 DNA sequence: TGTGCCAGCAGCCACACAGGGCCAGGGGAGCTGTTTTTT. It yields the protein CASSHTGPGELFF.

This clone came up once. This chain connects TRBV10-3 to TRBJ2-7; no reliable D call. V lost 11 bases, J lost 5 bases, and 19 bases lay in between. CDR1 is ENHRY, CDR2 SYGVKD, per germline. This CDR3 region has 13 residues. The CDR3 sequence is CALKSNSFNEQYF. Written as DNA, the CDR3 is TGTGCCTTGAAATCAAATAGCTTCAACGAGCAGTACTTC.

The V call is TRBV19, the J call TRBJ2-2, with D tentatively TRBD1 (5 bases). Germline V gene data show CDR1 as LNHDA and CDR2 as SQIVND (reference sequence). This CDR3 comprises 14 residues. V was trimmed by 3 bases and J by 4 bases, leaving 9 bases between them. CDR3 nucleotide sequence: TGTGCCAGTAGTATTACGCAGGGCACCGGGGAGCTGTTTTTT. Translating gives CASSITQGTGELFF.

The rearrangement links TRBV7-9 to TRBJ2-7; 8 nucleotides line up with TRBD1. After removal of 5 bases from V and 2 bases from J, the junction contained 5 bases not matched to a gene. The V gene's germline CDR1 is SEHNR and CDR2 FQNEAQ (reference sequence). The CDR3 sequence is 14 residues long. CDR3 nucleotide sequence: TGTGCCAGCAGCGCCGGGACAGGTCCCTACGAGCAGTACTTC. Translating it yields CASSAGTGPYEQYF.